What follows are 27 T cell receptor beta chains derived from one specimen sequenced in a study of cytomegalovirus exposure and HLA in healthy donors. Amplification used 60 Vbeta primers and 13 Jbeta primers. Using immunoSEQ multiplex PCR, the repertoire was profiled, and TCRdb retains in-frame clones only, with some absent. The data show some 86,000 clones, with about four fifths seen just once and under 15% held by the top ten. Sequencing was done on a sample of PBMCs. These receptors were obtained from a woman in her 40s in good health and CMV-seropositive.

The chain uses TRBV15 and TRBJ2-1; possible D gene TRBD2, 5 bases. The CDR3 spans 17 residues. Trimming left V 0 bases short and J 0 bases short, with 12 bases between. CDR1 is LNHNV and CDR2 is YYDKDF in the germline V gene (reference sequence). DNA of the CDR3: TGTGCCACCAGCAGAGAGGGTCTAGGGAGCTCCTACAATGAGCAGTTCTTC. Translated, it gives CATSREGLGSSYNEQFF.

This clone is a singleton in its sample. The chain's CDR3 is CASSLETYGSNKNQPQHF. In DNA form, the CDR3 reads TGTGCCAGCAGCTTAGAGACCTACGGGTCAAATAAAAATCAGCCCCAGCATTTT. The chain has TRBV7-2 and TRBJ1-5; D is undetermined. Per germline, CDR1 SGHTA and CDR2 FQGNSA. The CDR3 is 18 amino acids. Between the trimmed V and J ends, which lost 1 base and 4 bases, there was a span of 20 bases.

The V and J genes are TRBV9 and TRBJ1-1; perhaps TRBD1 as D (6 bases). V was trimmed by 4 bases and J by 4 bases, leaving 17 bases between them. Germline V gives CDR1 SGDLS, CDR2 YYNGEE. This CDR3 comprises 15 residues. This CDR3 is CASSHNQGSVTEAFF. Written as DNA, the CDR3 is TGTGCCAGCAGCCACAATCAGGGGTCGGTCACTGAAGCTTTCTTT.

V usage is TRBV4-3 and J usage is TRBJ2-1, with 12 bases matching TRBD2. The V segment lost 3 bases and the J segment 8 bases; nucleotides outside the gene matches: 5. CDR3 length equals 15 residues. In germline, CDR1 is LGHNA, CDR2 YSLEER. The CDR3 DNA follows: TGCGCCAGCAGCCACCTAGCGGGAGGGCCCTATGAGCAGTTCTTC. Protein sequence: CASSHLAGGPYEQFF.

DNA for the CDR3: TGCGCCAGCAGCTTGTTGTCCAGCGGGGTCCCCAATGAGCAGTTCTTC. This translates into CASSLLSSGVPNEQFF. The chain is built from TRBV5-1 and TRBJ2-1, with 7 bases fitting TRBD2. Germline CDR1 and CDR2: SGHRS and YFSETQ. The V gene end was trimmed by 1 base and the J gene end by 6 bases; junction bases not matched to a gene: 10. CDR3 length: 16 residues.

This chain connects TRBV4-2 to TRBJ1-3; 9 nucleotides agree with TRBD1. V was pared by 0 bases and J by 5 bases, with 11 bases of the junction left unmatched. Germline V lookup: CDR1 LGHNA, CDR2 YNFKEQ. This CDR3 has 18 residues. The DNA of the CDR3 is TGTGCCAGCAGCCAAGATCCAGGGCGACAGGGGGGTAGAAACACCATATATTTT. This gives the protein CASSQDPGRQGGRNTIYF.

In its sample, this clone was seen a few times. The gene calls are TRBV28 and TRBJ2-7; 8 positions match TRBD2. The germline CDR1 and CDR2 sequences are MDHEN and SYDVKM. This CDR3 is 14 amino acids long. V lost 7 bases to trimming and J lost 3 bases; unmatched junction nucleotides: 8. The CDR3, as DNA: TGTGCCAGCACCGGCGGACTAGCTCTCTACGAGCAGTACTTC. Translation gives CASTGGLALYEQYF.

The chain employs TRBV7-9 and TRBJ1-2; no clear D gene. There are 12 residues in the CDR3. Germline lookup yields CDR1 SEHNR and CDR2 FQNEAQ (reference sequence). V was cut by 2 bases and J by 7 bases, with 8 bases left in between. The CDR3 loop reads CASSLPLSGYTF. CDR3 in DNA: TGTGCCAGCAGCTTACCCCTTAGTGGCTACACCTTC.

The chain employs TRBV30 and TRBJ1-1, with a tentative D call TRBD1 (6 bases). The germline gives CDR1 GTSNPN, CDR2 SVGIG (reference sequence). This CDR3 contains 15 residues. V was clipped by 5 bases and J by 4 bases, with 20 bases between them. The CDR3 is CAWSERTRGITEAFF. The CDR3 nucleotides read TGTGCCTGGTCCGAGAGAACCAGGGGAATCACTGAAGCTTTCTTT.

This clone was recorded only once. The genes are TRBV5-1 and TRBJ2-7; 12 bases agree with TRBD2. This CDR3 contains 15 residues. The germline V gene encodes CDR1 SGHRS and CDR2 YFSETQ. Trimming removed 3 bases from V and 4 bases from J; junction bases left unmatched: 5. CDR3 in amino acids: CASSYRLAGEYEQYF. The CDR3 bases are TGCGCCAGCAGCTACCGACTAGCGGGAGAGTACGAGCAGTACTTC.

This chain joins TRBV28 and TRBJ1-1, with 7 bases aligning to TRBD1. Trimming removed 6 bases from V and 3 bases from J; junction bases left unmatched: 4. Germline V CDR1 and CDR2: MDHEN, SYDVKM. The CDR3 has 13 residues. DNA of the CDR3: TGTGCCAGCAGAAAGGACAGGTACACTGAAGCTTTCTTT. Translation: CASRKDRYTEAFF. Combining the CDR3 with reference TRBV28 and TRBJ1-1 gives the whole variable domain DVKVTQSSRYLVKRTGEKVFLECVQDMDHENMFWYRQDPGLGLRLIYFSYDVKMKEKGDIPEGYSVSREKKERFSLILESASTNQTSMYLCASRKDRYTEAFFGQGTRLTVV.

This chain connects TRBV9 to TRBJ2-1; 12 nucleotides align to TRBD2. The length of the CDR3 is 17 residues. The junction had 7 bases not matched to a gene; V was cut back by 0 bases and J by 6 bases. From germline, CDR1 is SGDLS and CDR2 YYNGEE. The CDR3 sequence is CASSVGLAGGTFNEQFF. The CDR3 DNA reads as TGTGCCAGCAGCGTAGGGCTAGCGGGGGGGACATTCAATGAGCAGTTCTTC.

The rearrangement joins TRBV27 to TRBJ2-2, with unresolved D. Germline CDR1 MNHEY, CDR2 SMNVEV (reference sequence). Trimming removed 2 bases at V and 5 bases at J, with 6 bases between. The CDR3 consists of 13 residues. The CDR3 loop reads CASSLISTGELFF. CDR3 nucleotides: TGTGCCAGCAGTTTAATTTCTACCGGGGAGCTGTTTTTT.

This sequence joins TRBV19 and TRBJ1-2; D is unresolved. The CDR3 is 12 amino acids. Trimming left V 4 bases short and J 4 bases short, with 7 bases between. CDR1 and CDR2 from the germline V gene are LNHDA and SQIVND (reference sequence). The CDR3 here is CASSKEIYGYTF. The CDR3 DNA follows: TGTGCCAGTAGTAAGGAGATCTATGGCTACACCTTC.

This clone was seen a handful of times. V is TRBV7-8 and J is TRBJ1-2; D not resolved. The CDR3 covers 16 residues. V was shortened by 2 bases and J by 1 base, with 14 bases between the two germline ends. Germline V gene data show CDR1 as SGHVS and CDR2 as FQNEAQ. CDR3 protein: CASSLSVVEDNYGYTF. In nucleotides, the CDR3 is TGTGCCAGCAGCTTATCAGTGGTGGAGGATAACTATGGCTACACCTTC.

CDR3 DNA: TGTGCCAGCAGCATTGGACTAGCGGGGGACAATGAGCAGTTCTTC. Translation: CASSIGLAGDNEQFF. The chain employs TRBV7-9 and TRBJ2-1; TRBD2 aligns across 13 bases. Trimming removed 5 bases from V and 5 bases from J; junction bases left unmatched: 3. This CDR3 is 15 amino acids long. Germline assignment: CDR1 SEHNR and CDR2 FQNEAQ (reference sequence).

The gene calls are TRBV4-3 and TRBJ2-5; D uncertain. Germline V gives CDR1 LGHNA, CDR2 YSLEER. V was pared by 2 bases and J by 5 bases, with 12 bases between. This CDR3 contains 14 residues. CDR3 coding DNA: TGCGCCAGCAGCCAACGAATGTCCGGGGAGACCCAGTACTTC. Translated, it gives CASSQRMSGETQYF.

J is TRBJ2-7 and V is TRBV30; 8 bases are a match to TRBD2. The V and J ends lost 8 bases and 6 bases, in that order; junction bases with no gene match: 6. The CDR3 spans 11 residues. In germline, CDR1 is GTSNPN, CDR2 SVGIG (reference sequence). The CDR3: CAGGGPGEQYF. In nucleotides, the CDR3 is TGTGCCGGCGGGGGGCCCGGCGAGCAGTACTTC.

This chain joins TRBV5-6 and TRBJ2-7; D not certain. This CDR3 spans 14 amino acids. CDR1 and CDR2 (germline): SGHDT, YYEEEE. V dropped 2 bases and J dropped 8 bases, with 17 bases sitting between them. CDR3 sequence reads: CASSFDTQITKQYF. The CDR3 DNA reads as TGTGCCAGCAGCTTCGACACACAGATTACGAAGCAGTACTTC.

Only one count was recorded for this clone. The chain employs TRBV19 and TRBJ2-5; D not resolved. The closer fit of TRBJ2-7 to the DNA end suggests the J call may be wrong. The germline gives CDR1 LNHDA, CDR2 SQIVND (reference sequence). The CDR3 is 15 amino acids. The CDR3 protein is CASSIGQAFSYEQYF. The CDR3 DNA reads TGTGCCAGTAGTATTGGTCAGGCTTTCTCCTACGAGCAGTACTTC.

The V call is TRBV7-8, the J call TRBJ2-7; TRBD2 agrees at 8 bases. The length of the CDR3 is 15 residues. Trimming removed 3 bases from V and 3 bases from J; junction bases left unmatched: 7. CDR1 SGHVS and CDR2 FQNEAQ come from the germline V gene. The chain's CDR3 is CASSFDRLAGYEQYF. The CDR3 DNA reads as TGTGCCAGCAGCTTTGATCGGCTAGCGGGCTACGAGCAGTACTTC.

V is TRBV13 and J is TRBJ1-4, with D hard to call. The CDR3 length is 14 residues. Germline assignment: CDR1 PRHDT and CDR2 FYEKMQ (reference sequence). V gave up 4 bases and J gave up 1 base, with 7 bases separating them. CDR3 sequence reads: CASSSRGTNEKLFF. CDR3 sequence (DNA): TGTGCCAGCAGCTCCCGGGGAACTAATGAAAAACTGTTTTTT. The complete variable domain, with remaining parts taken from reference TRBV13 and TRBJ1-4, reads AAGVIQSPRHLIKEKRETATLKCYPIPRHDTVYWYQQGPGQDPQFLISFYEKMQSDKGSIPDRFSAQQFSDYHSELNMSSLELGDSALYFCASSSRGTNEKLFFGSGTQLSVL.

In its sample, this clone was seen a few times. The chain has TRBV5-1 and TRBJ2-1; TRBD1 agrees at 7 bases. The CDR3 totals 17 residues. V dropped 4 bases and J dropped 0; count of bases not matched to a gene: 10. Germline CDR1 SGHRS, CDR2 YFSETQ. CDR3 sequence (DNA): TGCGCCAGCAGCCCTTCCACAGGGGTAAGCTCCTACAATGAGCAGTTCTTC. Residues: CASSPSTGVSSYNEQFF.

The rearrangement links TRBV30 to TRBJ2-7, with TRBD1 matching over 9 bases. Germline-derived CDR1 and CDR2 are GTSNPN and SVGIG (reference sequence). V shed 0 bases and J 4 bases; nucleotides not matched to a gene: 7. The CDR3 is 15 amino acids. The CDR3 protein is CAWSVRTGVPYEQYF. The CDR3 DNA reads TGTGCCTGGAGTGTACGGACAGGGGTCCCATACGAGCAGTACTTC.

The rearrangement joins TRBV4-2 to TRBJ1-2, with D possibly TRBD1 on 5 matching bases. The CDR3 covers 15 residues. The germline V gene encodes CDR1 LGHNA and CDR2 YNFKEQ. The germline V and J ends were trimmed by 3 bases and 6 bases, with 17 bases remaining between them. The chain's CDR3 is CASSQALGTGDGYTF. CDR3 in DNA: TGTGCCAGCAGCCAGGCCCTGGGGACTGGGGATGGCTACACCTTC.

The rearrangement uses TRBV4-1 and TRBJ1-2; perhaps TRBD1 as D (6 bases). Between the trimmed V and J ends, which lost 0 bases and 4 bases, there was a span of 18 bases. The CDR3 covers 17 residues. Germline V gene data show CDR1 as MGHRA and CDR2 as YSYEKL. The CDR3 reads CASSQDSGQLTSYGYTF. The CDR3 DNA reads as TGCGCCAGCAGCCAAGATTCCGGACAGCTCACCAGCTATGGCTACACCTTC.

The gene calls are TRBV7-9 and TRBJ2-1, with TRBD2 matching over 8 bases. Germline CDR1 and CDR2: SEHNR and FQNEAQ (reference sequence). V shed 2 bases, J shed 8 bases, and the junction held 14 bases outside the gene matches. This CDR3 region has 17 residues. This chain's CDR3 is CASSLWVGGGPKDEQFF. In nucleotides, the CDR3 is TGTGCCAGCAGCTTATGGGTCGGCGGGGGGCCGAAGGATGAGCAGTTCTTC.